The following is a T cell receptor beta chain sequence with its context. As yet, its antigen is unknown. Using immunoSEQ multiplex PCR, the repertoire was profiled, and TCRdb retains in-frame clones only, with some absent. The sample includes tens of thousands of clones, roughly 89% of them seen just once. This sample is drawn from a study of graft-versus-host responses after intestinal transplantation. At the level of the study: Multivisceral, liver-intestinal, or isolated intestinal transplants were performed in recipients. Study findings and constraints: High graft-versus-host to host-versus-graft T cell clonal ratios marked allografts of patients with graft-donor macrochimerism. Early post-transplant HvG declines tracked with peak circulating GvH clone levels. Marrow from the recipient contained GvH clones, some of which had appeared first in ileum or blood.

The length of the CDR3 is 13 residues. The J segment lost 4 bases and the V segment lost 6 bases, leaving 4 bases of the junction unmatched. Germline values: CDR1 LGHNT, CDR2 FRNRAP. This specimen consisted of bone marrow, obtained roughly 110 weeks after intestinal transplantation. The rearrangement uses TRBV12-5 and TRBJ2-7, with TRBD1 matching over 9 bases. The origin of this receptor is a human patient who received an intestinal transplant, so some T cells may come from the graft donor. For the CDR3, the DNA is TGTGCTAGTGGGAGGGACAGGGCATACGAGCAGTACTTC. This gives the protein CASGRDRAYEQYF.